Sequencing of this TCR beta chain was carried out in a study of T cells in localized non-small cell lung cancer. The protocol was immunoSEQ multiplex PCR, while the TCRdb copy is restricted to in-frame clones and leaves out a portion. Of about 82,000 clones listed, 80% are singletons. Study-wide findings and caveats: Without multi-region sequencing, intratumor heterogeneity could not be excluded. Longer overall survival associated with higher blood T cell density; shorter survival with higher adjacent-lung clonality.

The V end lost 4 bases, the J end lost 0 bases, and 10 bases lay between the germline ends. This CDR3 is 14 amino acids long. Germline CDR1 is SGHDT and CDR2 is YYEEEE. This clone was detected only a few times. Its cognate antigen is unknown. The source of this sequence is a man aged 40-75 years with stage II squamous cell lung carcinoma. This sample comprised PBMCs, obtained before any cancer treatment. The chain joins TRBV5-6 to TRBJ2-5; D is unresolved. The CDR3 loop is CASSLASYQETQYF. The CDR3, as DNA: TGTGCCAGCAGCCTCGCTTCGTACCAAGAGACCCAGTACTTC.